This T cell receptor (beta chain) originates from a study of T cell responses to AZD1222 COVID-19 vaccine. Study results and caveats: There were repertoire samples only from the period after the peak T cell response.

Using immunoSEQ multiplex PCR, the repertoire was profiled, and TCRdb retains in-frame clones only, with some absent. The data show around 70,000 clones, 70% to 90% seen once. Per the germline V gene, CDR1 is SEHNR and CDR2 is FQNEAQ (reference sequence). There are 16 residues in the CDR3. Trimming removed 4 bases from V and 4 bases from J; junction bases left unmatched: 7. Points on this clone: The antigen is not known.

The chain has TRBV7-9 and TRBJ2-2, with 9 bases identical to TRBD2. This sequence originates from an adult who received the AZD1222 COVID-19 vaccine. The sequencing here drew on peripheral blood, taken 28 days after the second AZD1222 dose. CDR3 DNA: TGTGCCAGCAGCTCCCGACTAGCGGTTGCCACCGGGGAGCTGTTTTTT. Translated, it gives CASSSRLAVATGELFF.